Following are 3 T cell receptor beta chains from one sample sequenced in a study of T-cell reconstitution after alpha-beta-depleted transplantation in children. Unique molecular identifiers featured in how the TCRbeta library was prepared. TCRdb independently ran MiXCR on the PCR reads; one entry per CDR3 protein. The table records around 130,000 distinct CDR3 sequences, about 9.6% of them present only once. The specimen was PBMCs, mostly from graft donor cells, collected 180 days after TCRalphabeta/CD19-depleted stem cell transplant. The source of these receptors is a girl under three years old who had a stem cell transplant for combined immunodeficiency, so the T cells may come from the graft donor.

The chain couples TRBV6-5 to TRBJ1-6; no clear D gene. The V and J ends lost 2 bases and 14 bases respectively, with 10 bases between them. Germline lookup yields CDR1 MNHEY and CDR2 SVGAGI. The CDR3 covers 12 residues. The CDR3, as DNA: TGTGCCAGCAGTTACGGAGTAGCGGCCCTCCACTTT. This translates into CASSYGVAALHF.

The chain uses TRBV7-2 and TRBJ1-2; D gene ambiguous. Germline loops: CDR1 SGHTA, CDR2 FQGNSA. CDR3 length equals 11 residues. V lost 5 bases, J lost 14 bases, and 15 bases lay in between. The CDR3 protein is CASSPLIAWTF. Written as DNA, the CDR3 is TGTGCCAGCAGCCCCCTCATAGCCTGGACCTTC.

This clonotype was detected many times. CDR3 residues: CSAGLFYNEQFF. The CDR3 region has the DNA TGCAGTGCCGGACTCTTCTACAATGAGCAGTTCTTC. The chain employs TRBV20-1 and TRBJ2-1; a possible D gene is TRBD2 (5 bases). V was clipped by 6 bases and J by 3 bases, with 9 bases between them. The CDR3 consists of 12 residues. The germline V gene has CDR1 DFQATT and CDR2 SNEGSKA (reference sequence).